This TCR beta chain was recovered during a study of human T cells and chemical hapten exposure. Study-wide context: 0.01% DPC was applied to the upper back in patch tests, which were read at 6 days.

Time point meaning: pre-sensitization, week 0. Sample treatment: therapeutic diphenylcyclopropenone sensitization with weekly scalp DPC. Unfractionated whole blood yielded total RNA. Germline CDR1 is SNHLY and CDR2 is FYNNEI. There are 15 residues in the CDR3. V was pared by 4 bases and J by 7 bases, with 8 bases of the junction left unmatched. Study-wide results and caveats: No alteration of TCRs above 1 in 1000 frequency was seen with DPC sensitization.

During construction of the library, unique molecular identifiers were attached to individual cDNA molecules for quantitative, reproducible TCR counting. TCRdb passed the RACE reads through MiXCR, listing each CDR3 protein once. Here the sample spans just under 35,000 distinct CDR3 sequences, 10% being singletons. This clonotype was counted many times. Its antigen is currently unknown. This sequence was found in a man in his fifties or sixties with alopecia areata. Some clones in this sample may be carry-over from other donors' samples. The sequencing used whole blood, collected in connection with sensitization to the hapten diphenylcyclopropenone (DPC). J is TRBJ2-1 and V is TRBV2; 9 bases match TRBD2. The DNA of the CDR3 is TGTGCCAGCAGTGTCGAAGCGGGAGGATCGAATGAGCAGTTCTTC. This gives the protein CASSVEAGGSNEQFF.